The 27 T cell receptor beta chains in this list originate from one sample, sequenced in a study of cytomegalovirus exposure and HLA in healthy donors (TCRdb year 2017). Library preparation used the immunoSEQ multiplex PCR assay. For the multiplex PCR, a mixture combining 60 forward primers for TCR Vbeta segments and 13 reverse primers for TCR Jbeta segments was used. TCRdb took this table from immuneACCESS and kept in-frame rearrangements with V and J called. Such tables lack part of the clones; where checked against another copy, unresolved V genes explain under half of the gap, and the rest is unexplained. A total of about 96,000 clones appear in this sample, approximately 75% of them only once. Jointly, the top ten make up 11% to 15% of the sample. The sample taken for sequencing was PBMCs. These receptors came from a woman between 70 and 85 years old in good health and CMV-seropositive.

The chain couples TRBV19 to TRBJ2-1, with D possibly being TRBD1 (6 bases). Trimming removed 3 bases at V and 5 bases at J, with 14 bases between. The CDR3 loop spans 15 amino acids. Germline V gene data show CDR1 as LNHDA and CDR2 as SQIVND (reference sequence). The CDR3 DNA reads TGTGCCAGTAGTATCGGCCAGGGGAGAAACAATGAGCAGTTCTTC. This translates into CASSIGQGRNNEQFF.

This clone was picked up a small number of times. J is TRBJ2-7 and V is TRBV19, with a tentative D call TRBD1 (7 bases). Trimming removed 8 bases from V and 3 bases from J, with 14 bases in between. CDR1 LNHDA and CDR2 SQIVND come from the germline V gene (reference sequence). This CDR3 region has 13 residues. The CDR3: CASRNRGGYEQYF. Written as DNA, the CDR3 is TGTGCCAGTCGCAACAGGGGAGGCTACGAGCAGTACTTC.

V usage is TRBV19 and J usage is TRBJ1-5, with a weak D call TRBD1 (6 bases). The CDR3 is made up of 13 amino acids. Germline lookup yields CDR1 LNHDA and CDR2 SQIVND (reference sequence). V lost 8 bases and J 4 bases, leaving 12 bases between the germline ends. The CDR3 reads CASEQGGNQPQHF. The CDR3 region has the DNA TGTGCCAGTGAACAGGGAGGGAATCAGCCCCAGCATTTT.

This clone turned up a few times. The rearrangement uses TRBV19 and TRBJ1-2, with a weak D call TRBD1 (6 bases). V was clipped by 5 bases and J by 4 bases, with 23 bases between them. This CDR3 comprises 17 residues. Germline values: CDR1 LNHDA, CDR2 SQIVND (reference sequence). The CDR3 region has the DNA TGTGCCAGTAGTGCCCGGACCACAGGGAGTAATAGCTATGGCTACACCTTC. It yields the protein CASSARTTGSNSYGYTF.

J is TRBJ2-7 and V is TRBV18; TRBD1 aligns across 9 bases. The CDR3 is 11 amino acids. V gave up 3 bases and J gave up 11 bases; unmatched junction bases: 2. In germline, CDR1 is KGHSH, CDR2 LQKENI. The DNA for the CDR3 is TGTGCCAGCTCACCCGGGACAGGGAAGTACTTC. This gives the protein CASSPGTGKYF.

The V and J genes are TRBV6-5 and TRBJ2-5; D is unclear. Germline-derived CDR1 and CDR2 are MNHEY and SVGAGI. The CDR3 is 14 amino acids. The V gene lost 0 bases and the J gene lost 1 base, with 6 bases spanning the gap. The CDR3 DNA reads TGTGCCAGCAGTTACTCGCGGATCCAAGAGACCCAGTACTTC. This encodes CASSYSRIQETQYF.

The CDR3 coding sequence is TGCGCCAGCAGCTTGGCTGGGACAGGGAGGAATGAAAAACTGTTTTTT. It translates to CASSLAGTGRNEKLFF. This rearrangement joins TRBV5-1 to TRBJ1-4; TRBD1 agrees at 9 bases. Germline CDR1 is SGHRS and CDR2 is YFSETQ. The J segment lost 5 bases and the V segment lost 0 bases, leaving 5 bases of the junction unmatched. The CDR3 extends over 16 amino acids.

V and J are TRBV7-3 and TRBJ2-1, with TRBD2 as a possible D gene (6 bases). Germline V gives CDR1 SGHTA, CDR2 FQGTGA. V gave up 4 bases and J gave up 7 bases, with 11 bases separating them. The CDR3 length is 13 residues. The CDR3 region is CASSSSRGNEQFF. In DNA, the CDR3 is TGTGCCAGCAGCTCCTCCCGGGGGAATGAGCAGTTCTTC.

This clone was observed a single time. The chain combines TRBV12-2 with TRBJ2-2; no DNA check was done on the table's D call, TRBD1. TRBV12-2 is a listed pseudogene. This CDR3 region has 17 residues. In nucleotides, the CDR3 is TGTGCAAGTCGCTTAGCGCACGGTCAGGGTCAGACCGGGGAGCTGTTTTTT. It translates to CASRLAHGQGQTGELFF.

This clone has a handful of counts. The rearrangement joins TRBV21-1 to TRBJ1-4. TRBV21-1 has pseudogene status. The CDR3 runs 14 residues. DNA of the CDR3: TGTGCCAGCAGCAGGGAGGTGGCATATGAAAAACTGTTTTTT. Translated: CASSREVAYEKLFF.

The chain recombines TRBV15 with TRBJ2-7; maybe TRBD2 (6 bases). The CDR3 loop spans 15 amino acids. V lost 0 bases to trimming and J lost 2 bases, with 11 bases between them. Germline-derived CDR1 and CDR2 are LNHNV and YYDKDF (reference sequence). The CDR3 loop reads CATSRDLAPTYEQYF. CDR3 bases: TGTGCCACCAGCAGAGATCTAGCGCCAACCTACGAGCAGTACTTC. The full variable domain, in which reference TRBV15 and TRBJ2-7 provide the parts outside the CDR3, is DAMVIQNPRYQVTQFGKPVTLSCSQTLNHNVMYWYQQKSSQAPKLLFHYYDKDFNNEADTPDNFQSRRPNTSFCFLDIRSPGLGDTAMYLCATSRDLAPTYEQYFGPGTRLTVT.

The V call is TRBV28, the J call TRBJ1-4; no clear D. Germline assignment: CDR1 MDHEN and CDR2 SYDVKM. This CDR3 is built from 14 residues. V lost 6 bases, J lost 7 bases, and 15 bases lay in between. The CDR3 DNA reads TGTGCCAGCAGCCCCTCTGGAGGTAGTGAAAAACTGTTTTTT. This encodes CASSPSGGSEKLFF.

The chain combines TRBV27 with TRBJ2-1; D uncertain. V lost 3 bases, J lost 9 bases, and 6 bases lay in between. This CDR3 region has 11 residues. CDR1 MNHEY and CDR2 SMNVEV come from the germline V gene (reference sequence). DNA of the CDR3: TGTGCCAGCAGTTTGCGAGGTGAGCAGTTCTTC. Its translation: CASSLRGEQFF.

The rearrangement joins TRBV5-5 to TRBJ2-7, with 7 bases fitting TRBD2. V shed 3 bases, J shed 4 bases, and the junction held 13 bases outside the gene matches. This CDR3 has 16 residues. Germline values: CDR1 SGHKS, CDR2 YYEKEE (reference sequence). This CDR3 reads CASSYTSDGRRYEQYF. The DNA of the CDR3 is TGTGCCAGCAGCTATACTTCGGACGGGAGGAGGTACGAGCAGTACTTC.

The chain recombines TRBV9 with TRBJ1-4; 7 bases agree with TRBD1. V dropped 6 bases and J dropped 8; count of bases not matched to a gene: 13. This CDR3 has 15 amino acids. Germline CDR1 and CDR2: SGDLS and YYNGEE. The CDR3 DNA reads as TGTGCCAGCACCTCTCCTTCCAGGGGGTCCGAAAAACTGTTTTTT. This gives the protein CASTSPSRGSEKLFF.

The chain has TRBV5-1 and TRBJ2-5; 7 positions match TRBD2. V gave up 4 bases and J gave up 5 bases; unmatched junction bases: 5. The CDR3 contains 13 residues. Germline CDR1 reads SGHRS; CDR2 reads YFSETQ. For the CDR3, the DNA is TGCGCCAGCAGCCCATCAGCGGGGGAGACCCAGTACTTC. This codes for CASSPSAGETQYF.

V gene TRBV28 combines with J gene TRBJ2-2, with D perhaps TRBD1 (5 bases). The CDR3 sequence is 13 residues long. Germline CDR1 MDHEN, CDR2 SYDVKM. The V end was cut by 6 bases, the J end by 1 base, with 6 bases between. The CDR3 loop is CASRTVNTGELFF. The CDR3, as DNA: TGTGCCAGCAGGACAGTGAACACCGGGGAGCTGTTTTTT.

The CDR3 sequence: CASSSRQESTLHF. In DNA, the CDR3 is TGCGCCAGCAGCTCAAGACAGGAATCGACCCTCCACTTT. The rearrangement links TRBV5-1 to TRBJ1-6; TRBD1 is a possible D gene (6 bases). Per the germline V gene, CDR1 is SGHRS and CDR2 is YFSETQ. Trimming took 3 bases from V and 14 from J, leaving 15 bases between them. The CDR3 has 13 residues.

A word on this clone: One end of the junction fails to match germline, which may point to a read error. The V gene is TRBV2, the J gene TRBJ1-6; possible D gene TRBD1, 5 bases. The CDR3 runs 14 residues. The germline CDR1 and CDR2 sequences are SNHLY and FYNNEI. The CDR3 coding sequence is TGTGCCAGCACTGAACAGGAAAATAATTCACCCCTCCACTTT. This sequence encodes CASTEQENNSPLHF.

CDR3 in DNA: TGTGCCAGCAGCCAAGTGGTCCCAAGGGGGACCCAGTACTTC. It encodes CASSQVVPRGTQYF. The chain has TRBV14 and TRBJ2-5; TRBD1 is a possible D gene (5 bases). Germline CDR1 is SGHDN and CDR2 is FVKESK. Trimming took 1 base from V and 7 from J, leaving 13 bases between them. This CDR3 contains 14 residues.

The rearrangement links TRBV9 to TRBJ2-3, with D tentatively TRBD2 (7 bases). The CDR3 loop spans 14 amino acids. V was cut by 10 bases and J by 1 base, with 16 bases left in between. Germline lookup yields CDR1 SGDLS and CDR2 YYNGEE. The CDR3 here is CAPSGEGGTDTQYF. The CDR3 DNA reads as TGTGCCCCCTCGGGGGAGGGGGGCACAGATACGCAGTATTTT. The full variable domain, with the rest looked up from reference TRBV9 and TRBJ2-3, is DSGVTQTPKHLITATGQRVTLRCSPRSGDLSVYWYQQSLDQGLQFLIQYYNGEERAKGNILERFSAQQFPDLHSELNLSSLELGDSALYFCAPSGEGGTDTQYFGPGTRLTVL.

The V call is TRBV27, the J call TRBJ1-5, with 7 bases lining up with TRBD1. Per the germline V gene, CDR1 is MNHEY and CDR2 is SMNVEV (reference sequence). The CDR3 is 16 residues long. Germline trimming cut 2 bases from V and 5 bases from J; bases unmatched to any gene: 9. This chain's CDR3 is CASSLERTGPHQPQHF. For the CDR3, the DNA is TGTGCCAGCAGTTTAGAGAGGACAGGCCCCCATCAGCCCCAGCATTTT.

CDR3 nucleotides: TGTGCCAGTAGTATATCCGGGACAGGGATCTACGAGCAGTACTTC. Protein sequence: CASSISGTGIYEQYF. The chain links TRBV19 to TRBJ2-7; 9 bases match TRBD1. V gave up 2 bases and J gave up 3 bases; unmatched junction bases: 5. The germline V gene encodes CDR1 LNHDA and CDR2 SQIVND (reference sequence). The CDR3 extends over 15 amino acids.

This sequence joins TRBV19 and TRBJ1-1; 7 bases are a match to TRBD1. Trimming took 10 bases from V and 3 from J; bases not matched to a gene: 8. The CDR3 is 13 amino acids. CDR1 is LNHDA, CDR2 SQIVND, per germline (reference sequence). The CDR3 protein is CATQQGWDTEAFF. For the CDR3, the DNA is TGTGCCACACAACAGGGGTGGGACACTGAAGCTTTCTTT.

On this clone: Within the sample, other DNA sequences also encode this same CDR3. The V gene is TRBV7-9, the J gene TRBJ1-1, with a tentative D call TRBD1 (6 bases). Germline CDR1 reads SEHNR; CDR2 reads FQNEAQ (reference sequence). CDR3 length: 13 residues. V was pared by 8 bases and J by 4 bases, with 14 bases between. The chain's CDR3 is CASGVGQTTEAFF. The CDR3 DNA is TGTGCCAGCGGGGTTGGACAGACCACTGAAGCTTTCTTT.

The CDR3 sequence: CASRLNPGDNSPLHF. CDR3 in DNA: TGTGCCAGCAGACTAAACCCAGGGGATAATTCACCCCTCCACTTT. The rearrangement uses TRBV7-2 and TRBJ1-6; D perhaps matches TRBD1 (6 bases). Germline CDR1 and CDR2: SGHTA and FQGNSA. Trimming took off 6 bases at V and 5 bases at J, with 14 bases between the two ends. This CDR3 contains 15 residues.

This clone was seen once. V gene TRBV5-1 combines with J gene TRBJ1-2; TRBD1 agrees at 10 bases. CDR3 length equals 16 residues. J was trimmed by 4 bases and V by 0 bases; bases with no gene match: 6. Germline V lookup: CDR1 SGHRS, CDR2 YFSETQ. CDR3 loop: CASSLDPGQGIYGYTF. CDR3 nucleotides: TGCGCCAGCAGCTTGGATCCGGGACAGGGGATCTATGGCTACACCTTC.